These 15 T cell receptor beta chains were sequenced from one sample in a study of blood T cell repertoires in COVID-19. Using immunoSEQ multiplex PCR, the repertoire was profiled, and TCRdb retains in-frame clones only, with some absent. The table lists a few hundred thousand clones, 65% to 90% of them singletons. Sequencing was carried out using peripheral blood. The receptors were gathered from a human donor in a cohort sampled during active COVID-19.

This chain connects TRBV9 to TRBJ2-1; 10 nucleotides agree with TRBD2. This CDR3 is built from 18 residues. The germline V gene has CDR1 SGDLS and CDR2 YYNGEE. Losses at the gene ends were 0 bases for V and 4 bases for J; bases not matched to a gene: 10. This CDR3 is CASSVEASGGWAYNEQFF. For the CDR3, the DNA is TGTGCCAGCAGCGTAGAGGCTAGCGGGGGCTGGGCTTACAATGAGCAGTTCTTC.

The CDR3 region has the DNA TGTGCCAGCAGCTCCTCGGGGAACACTGAAGCTTTCTTT. Its protein product is CASSSSGNTEAFF. The chain carries TRBV3-1 (or the pseudogene TRBV3-2) and TRBJ1-1; D is ambiguous. From germline, CDR1 is LGHDT and CDR2 YNNKEL (reference sequence). Trimming cost V 5 bases and J 1 base, with 8 bases left between them. The CDR3 runs to 13 residues.

CDR3 sequence: CASSGQTYGKNIQYF. The CDR3 nucleotides read TGTGCCAGCAGCGGACAGACGTATGGCAAAAACATTCAGTACTTC. The chain uses TRBV7-9 and TRBJ2-4, with D tentatively TRBD1 (6 bases). CDR1 SEHNR and CDR2 FQNEAQ come from the germline V gene (reference sequence). Trimming took 5 bases from V and 3 from J, leaving 14 bases between them. There are 15 residues in the CDR3.

This rearrangement joins TRBV5-5 to TRBJ2-7, with TRBD2 identical over 8 bases. Germline CDR1 is SGHKS and CDR2 is YYEKEE (reference sequence). This CDR3 contains 15 residues. V was pared by 4 bases and J by 1 base, with 7 bases of the junction left unmatched. For the CDR3, the DNA is TGTGCCAGCAGCGTAAGCGGGGGAGGTTCCTACGAGCAGTACTTC. Protein product: CASSVSGGGSYEQYF.

The J gene is TRBJ2-7, the V gene TRBV10-1, with 7 bases lining up with TRBD1. Losses at the gene ends were 6 bases for V and 4 bases for J; bases not matched to a gene: 12. In germline, CDR1 is WNHNN, CDR2 SYGVQD (reference sequence). The CDR3 has 15 amino acids. The CDR3 DNA sequence: TGCGCCAGCAGCACCTTCTCGACAGGGAAGTACGAGCAGTACTTC. This gives the protein CASSTFSTGKYEQYF.

This chain joins TRBV5-1 and TRBJ1-2; TRBD1 might be the D (5 bases). Germline V lookup: CDR1 SGHRS, CDR2 YFSETQ. The CDR3 sequence is 12 residues long. V was trimmed by 6 bases and J by 11 bases, leaving 17 bases between them. The CDR3 sequence is CASTKAGGKYTF. CDR3 coding DNA: TGCGCCAGCACCAAAGCCGGGGGGAAGTACACCTTC.

The CDR3 DNA reads as TGTGCCAGCAGTTACCGTGACAGGAGGAATTCACCCCTCCACTTT. It yields the protein CASSYRDRRNSPLHF. The chain is built from TRBV6-6 and TRBJ1-6, with D perhaps matching TRBD1 (6 bases). Trimming shortened V by 2 bases and J by 7 bases, and 12 bases separated the two germline ends. CDR3 length: 15 residues. Germline V gene data show CDR1 as MNHNY and CDR2 as SVGAGI (reference sequence).

J is TRBJ1-1 and V is TRBV7-9; a weak D match, TRBD1 (5 bases). Germline V gene lookup returns CDR1 SEHNR and CDR2 FQNEAQ (reference sequence). The CDR3 extends over 14 amino acids. V was shortened by 1 base and J by 4 bases, with 10 bases between the two germline ends. CDR3 region: CASSLVGGSTEAFF. DNA of the CDR3: TGTGCCAGCAGCTTAGTCGGGGGGAGCACTGAAGCTTTCTTT.

The chain's CDR3 is CASSKNRGPSEFF. Here the CDR3 DNA reads TGTGCCAGCAGCAAAAACAGGGGGCCCAGTGAGTTCTTC. The genes are TRBV7-8 and TRBJ2-1, with 9 bases fitting TRBD1. After removal of 5 bases from V and 14 bases from J, the junction contained 10 bases not matched to a gene. The CDR3 totals 13 residues. Germline V gene data show CDR1 as SGHVS and CDR2 as FQNEAQ.

This chain connects TRBV24-1 to TRBJ2-6, with D possibly being TRBD2 (6 bases). This CDR3 has 15 amino acids. The germline V gene has CDR1 KGHDR and CDR2 SFDVKD. V lost 5 bases to trimming and J lost 2 bases, with 9 bases between them. CDR3 nucleotides: TGTGCCACCAGTGGAGGAGGGCCTGGGGCCAACGTCCTGACTTTC. This codes for CATSGGGPGANVLTF.

This clone was observed a single time. The V gene is TRBV7-3, the J gene TRBJ1-1; D is unclear. In germline, CDR1 is SGHTA, CDR2 FQGTGA. The CDR3 totals 13 residues. V gave up 7 bases and J gave up 1 base, with 10 bases separating them. CDR3 nucleotides: TGTGCCAGCACACTTGAACCGAACACTGAAGCTTTCTTT. This codes for CASTLEPNTEAFF.

The genes are TRBV3-1 (or the pseudogene TRBV3-2) and TRBJ2-1; TRBD2 aligns across 8 bases. CDR1 is LGHDT, CDR2 YNNKEL, per germline (reference sequence). V dropped 2 bases and J dropped 7; count of bases not matched to a gene: 4. This CDR3 is built from 14 residues. CDR3 loop: CASSQLGRGNEQFF. Written as DNA, the CDR3 is TGTGCCAGCAGCCAACTCGGGAGGGGGAATGAGCAGTTCTTC.

This chain connects TRBV12-3 or TRBV12-4 to TRBJ1-1; D ambiguous. V dropped 3 bases and J dropped 2 bases, with 7 bases sitting between them. This CDR3 has 13 amino acids. For the CDR3, the DNA is TGTGCCAGCAGTTTTGTCAGAAACACTGAAGCTTTCTTT. Protein sequence: CASSFVRNTEAFF.

The chain joins TRBV5-1 to TRBJ1-2, with 9 bases aligning to TRBD1. Unmatched junction bases numbered 5, after V lost 0 bases and J lost 5 bases. Germline lookup yields CDR1 SGHRS and CDR2 YFSETQ. The CDR3 spans 15 residues. CDR3 nucleotides: TGCGCCAGCAGCTTGGCCCTCGGGACAGGGTATGGCTACACCTTC. Encoded protein: CASSLALGTGYGYTF.

This chain uses TRBV4-2 with TRBJ2-1; 10 nucleotides match TRBD1. This CDR3 region has 16 residues. Germline V gives CDR1 LGHNA, CDR2 YNFKEQ. The ends lost 3 bases at V and 8 bases at J; junction bases unmatched: 10. The chain's CDR3 is CASSHGQGGNRDEQFF. CDR3 nucleotides: TGTGCCAGCAGCCATGGACAGGGGGGGAATAGAGATGAGCAGTTCTTC.